What follows are 10 T cell receptor beta chains derived from one specimen sequenced in a study of blood T cell repertoires in COVID-19. The repertoire was sequenced with immunoSEQ multiplex PCR; TCRdb's copy has only in-frame clones and lacks some. Seen here are about 83,000 clones, roughly 87% observed once, and the top ten hold around 3%. Sequenced: peripheral blood. The source of these receptors is a woman between 50 and 59 years old with active or convalescent COVID-19.

The gene calls are TRBV5-1 and TRBJ1-1; D is unresolved. The ends were cut back, 3 bases at V and 1 base at J, with 4 bases in the middle. The CDR3 spans 12 residues. Germline V gene data show CDR1 as SGHRS and CDR2 as YFSETQ. The CDR3 protein is CASSSGNTEAFF. The CDR3 coding sequence is TGCGCCAGCAGCTCAGGGAACACTGAAGCTTTCTTT. Full variable domain (missing parts from reference TRBV5-1 and TRBJ1-1): KAGVTQTPRYLIKTRGQQVTLSCSPISGHRSVSWYQQTPGQGLQFLFEYFSETQRNKGNFPGRFSGRQFSNSRSEMNVSTLELGDSALYLCASSSGNTEAFFGQGTRLTVV.

The V and J genes are TRBV3-1 (or the pseudogene TRBV3-2) and TRBJ2-1; D not certain. The V gene's germline CDR1 is LGHDT and CDR2 YNNKEL (reference sequence). The CDR3 contains 15 residues. V was clipped by 1 base and J by 3 bases, with 10 bases between them. The CDR3 DNA sequence: TGTGCCAGCAGCCAAGGTCAGGTCTACTACAATGAGCAGTTCTTC. It specifies CASSQGQVYYNEQFF.

The chain uses TRBV23-1 and TRBJ1-1; maybe TRBD1 (6 bases). TRBV23-1 is labeled an ORF, and its function is uncertain. V shed 0 bases and J shed 1 base, with 18 bases lying between them. This CDR3 contains 18 residues. CDR3 bases: TGCGCCAGCAGTCAATCCTCCGGGACACGTAGGAGGAACACTGAAGCTTTCTTT. It specifies CASSQSSGTRRRNTEAFF.

CDR3 coding DNA: TGTGCCAGCAGCGTAGCCCCAGGGGAGAGTGAAAAACTGTTTTTT. Encoded protein: CASSVAPGESEKLFF. This chain joins TRBV9 and TRBJ1-4; possible D gene TRBD1, 6 bases. Germline lookup yields CDR1 SGDLS and CDR2 YYNGEE. CDR3 size: 15 residues. Between the trimmed V and J ends, which lost 0 bases and 7 bases, there was a span of 13 bases.

The chain is built from TRBV5-1 and TRBJ2-1; D uncertain. Looked up from germline, CDR1 is SGHRS and CDR2 is YFSETQ. This CDR3 comprises 14 residues. V was shortened by 6 bases and J by 4 bases, with 14 bases between the two germline ends. The CDR3 DNA reads TGCGCCAGCAACCGCGACGGAGATTACAATGAGCAGTTCTTC. Protein: CASNRDGDYNEQFF.

The chain links TRBV7-8 to TRBJ2-3; the match to TRBD2 covers 9 bases. The CDR3 extends over 15 amino acids. Germline V gene data show CDR1 as SGHVS and CDR2 as FQNEAQ. The junction had 12 bases not matched to a gene; V was cut back by 5 bases and J by 9 bases. CDR3 region: CASSARLAARITQYF. CDR3 coding DNA: TGTGCCAGCAGCGCAAGACTAGCGGCGAGGATCACGCAGTATTTT.

V usage is TRBV19 and J usage is TRBJ2-2, with 12 bases fitting TRBD2. There are 17 residues in the CDR3. Germline assignment: CDR1 LNHDA and CDR2 SQIVND (reference sequence). The V gene end was trimmed by 6 bases and the J gene end by 4 bases; junction bases not matched to a gene: 9. The CDR3 sequence is CASSQTSGGSATGELFF. CDR3 DNA: TGTGCCAGTAGCCAGACTAGCGGGGGATCGGCCACCGGGGAGCTGTTTTTT.

This clone was picked up one time. The genes are TRBV7-3 and TRBJ1-2; tentatively, D is TRBD1 (5 bases). Per germline, CDR1 SGHTA and CDR2 FQGTGA. V was cut by 2 bases and J by 6 bases, with 16 bases left in between. CDR3 size: 15 residues. The CDR3 DNA reads as TGTGCCAGCAGCTTAGCCAGGGAGGCACCCAATGGCTACACCTTC. Residues: CASSLAREAPNGYTF.

The chain is built from TRBV5-6 and TRBJ1-2, with 10 nucleotides matching TRBD1. CDR3 length: 14 residues. V dropped 1 base and J dropped 5; count of bases not matched to a gene: 2. Germline lookup yields CDR1 SGHDT and CDR2 YYEEEE. CDR3 DNA: TGTGCCAGCAGCTTGAGGACAGGGGGGTATGGCTACACCTTC. It encodes CASSLRTGGYGYTF.

J is TRBJ1-2 and V is TRBV28; possible D gene TRBD1, 6 bases. CDR1 and CDR2 from the germline V gene are MDHEN and SYDVKM. The CDR3 is 12 residues long. Between the trimmed V and J ends, which lost 5 bases and 7 bases, there was a span of 11 bases. The chain's CDR3 is CASSLQGSGYTF. For the CDR3, the DNA is TGTGCCAGCAGTCTGCAGGGGAGTGGCTACACCTTC.